The 23 T cell receptor beta chains reported below all come from one sample, sequenced in a study of T cell repertoires in cytomegalovirus infection. What these receptors recognize is not known. One entry per CDR3 protein, called by TCRdb with MiXCR from the reads. The sample contains 680,000 or so distinct CDR3 sequences, around 35% of which appear only once. The sample here was cultured PBMCs, taken from culture after CMV antigen stimulation. These receptors all stem from a human donor in good health (CMV status not recorded). Some clones in this sample may be carry-over from other donors' samples.

The chain has TRBV12-3 or TRBV12-4 and TRBJ2-3; D possibly corresponds to TRBD1 (5 bases). The CDR3 has 15 amino acids. With 2 bases removed from V and 1 base from J, the gap between germline ends came to 10 bases. The CDR3 region is CASSLKGRGTDTQYF. As DNA, the CDR3 is TGTGCCAGCAGTTTAAAGGGGCGCGGCACAGATACGCAGTATTTT.

In this sample, this clonotype turned up once. The V and J genes are TRBV7-6 and TRBJ1-4, with 7 bases that match TRBD1. The CDR3 extends over 14 amino acids. The V gene's germline CDR1 is SGHVS and CDR2 FNYEAQ. V lost 5 bases and J lost 5; bases outside the gene matches: 5. This chain's CDR3 is CASSPRGENEKLFF. The CDR3 DNA is TGTGCCAGCAGCCCCAGGGGGGAGAATGAAAAACTGTTTTTT.

This chain uses TRBV20-1 with TRBJ2-1, with D possibly matching TRBD1 (5 bases). The CDR3 runs 15 residues. Germline V lookup: CDR1 DFQATT, CDR2 SNEGSKA (reference sequence). V lost 2 bases, J lost 2 bases, and 13 bases lay in between. DNA of the CDR3: TGCAGTGCTAGAAAGGCAGGGATCACCTACAATGAGCAGTTCTTC. It codes for CSARKAGITYNEQFF.

The chain combines TRBV4-1 with TRBJ1-3; no reliable D call. V gave up 1 base and J gave up 0 bases, with 10 bases separating them. The CDR3 covers 16 residues. Germline values: CDR1 MGHRA, CDR2 YSYEKL. The CDR3 DNA reads TGCGCCAGCAGCCAAGGTGTCGGAGACTCTGGAAACACCATATATTTT. It codes for CASSQGVGDSGNTIYF.

This clonotype was seen only a few times. The chain carries TRBV18 and TRBJ2-3; TRBD1 or TRBD2 may be the D gene (5 bases each). The CDR3 extends over 14 amino acids. CDR1 is KGHSH and CDR2 is LQKENI in the germline V gene. V gave up 3 bases and J gave up 5 bases, with 12 bases separating them. CDR3 DNA: TGTGCCAGCTCACCTGAGGGGCGGAAAGATACGCAGTATTTT. This gives the protein CASSPEGRKDTQYF. Looking up the rest from reference TRBV18 and TRBJ2-3 gives the full variable domain: NAGVMQNPRHLVRRRGQEARLRCSPMKGHSHVYWYRQLPEEGLKFMVYLQKENIIDESGMPKERFSAEFPKEGPSILRIQQVVRGDSAAYFCASSPEGRKDTQYFGPGTRLTVL.

The chain recombines TRBV20-1 with TRBJ2-3; D is unclear. V was clipped by 3 bases and J by 6 bases, with 13 bases between them. There are 13 residues in the CDR3. CDR1 and CDR2 (germline): DFQATT, SNEGSKA (reference sequence). The CDR3, as DNA: TGCAGTGCTAGGGACCCGAGGTTGGATACGCAGTATTTT. Translating gives CSARDPRLDTQYF.

This sequence joins TRBV4-1 and TRBJ1-5; 7 nucleotides match TRBD1. Germline loops: CDR1 MGHRA, CDR2 YSYEKL. V gave up 4 bases and J gave up 5 bases; unmatched junction bases: 8. This CDR3 is 15 amino acids long. The CDR3 bases are TGCGCCAGCAGCCTTCGACAGGGCCCCGATCAGCCCCAGCATTTT. Translated, it gives CASSLRQGPDQPQHF.

The gene calls are TRBV12-3 or TRBV12-4 and TRBJ2-5; D is perhaps TRBD1 (6 bases). With 7 bases removed from V and 5 bases from J, the gap between germline ends came to 26 bases. The CDR3 contains 17 residues. The CDR3: CASNPLGAQGRQETQYF. For the CDR3, the DNA is TGTGCCAGCAATCCTCTGGGGGCGCAGGGGCGGCAGGAGACCCAGTACTTC.

In this sample, this clonotype turned up a few times. The rearrangement links TRBV6-1 to TRBJ2-3, with 10 bases aligning to TRBD2. CDR1 and CDR2 (germline): MNHNS, SASEGT. Unmatched junction bases numbered 6, after V lost 0 bases and J lost 0 bases. This CDR3 is built from 18 residues. The CDR3 DNA reads TGTGCCAGCAGTGAAGCCCTAGCGGGGGCAATCAGCACAGATACGCAGTATTTT. This translates into CASSEALAGAISTDTQYF.

This clonotype is a singleton in its sample. The chain uses TRBV20-1 and TRBJ2-3; D not resolved. V lost 0 bases to trimming and J lost 1 base, with 8 bases between them. Germline V gene lookup returns CDR1 DFQATT and CDR2 SNEGSKA (reference sequence). This CDR3 has 14 residues. The CDR3 here is CSAREQGGTDTQYF. As DNA, the CDR3 is TGCAGTGCTAGAGAGCAAGGAGGCACAGATACGCAGTATTTT.

This clonotype was counted at least ten times. V usage is TRBV7-2 and J usage is TRBJ1-5; D remains ambiguous. The CDR3 consists of 13 residues. The V end lost 5 bases, the J end lost 0 bases, and 5 bases lay between the germline ends. Germline CDR1 is SGHTA and CDR2 is FQGNSA. CDR3: CASSDASNQPQHF. In DNA form, the CDR3 reads TGTGCCAGCAGCGACGCTAGCAATCAGCCCCAGCATTTT.

In regard to this clonotype: A read error may produce the germline difference seen at one junction end. The rearrangement uses TRBV7-8 and TRBJ2-1, with TRBD2 matching 10 bases. Germline CDR1 and CDR2: SGHVS and FQNEAQ. The CDR3 is 15 residues long. CDR3 sequence: CASSSLAGAGDEHFF. CDR3 nucleotides: TGTGCCAGCAGCTCCCTAGCGGGGGCCGGGGATGAGCATTTCTTC.

This rearrangement joins TRBV7-9 to TRBJ2-1, with D perhaps assigned TRBD1 or TRBD2 (5 bases each). The ends were cut back, 1 base at V and 2 bases at J, with 12 bases in the middle. The CDR3 has 16 residues. In germline, CDR1 is SEHNR, CDR2 FQNEAQ (reference sequence). CDR3 coding DNA: TGTGCCAGCAGCTTAGTACGGGACGCCGCCTACAATGAGCAGTTCTTC. It translates to CASSLVRDAAYNEQFF.

This clonotype has a count of ten or more. The chain combines TRBV7-2 with TRBJ2-3, with D perhaps TRBD1 or TRBD2 (5 bases each). CDR1 is SGHTA and CDR2 is FQGNSA in the germline V gene. V lost 4 bases and J lost 10, with 9 bases in between. The CDR3 runs 11 residues. The CDR3 is CASSYRDAQYF. CDR3 in DNA: TGTGCCAGCAGCTACCGGGACGCGCAGTATTTT.

This clonotype was picked up many times. The CDR3 DNA reads as TGTGCCAGCAGCTCTGGAGACCCGAACACCGGGGAGCTGTTTTTT. Amino acid sequence: CASSSGDPNTGELFF. The V call is TRBV11-3, the J call TRBJ2-2; D not resolved. The CDR3 is 15 amino acids. The germline V gene has CDR1 SGHNT and CDR2 YENEEA. Trimming left V 4 bases short and J 0 bases short, with 9 bases between.

The rearrangement joins TRBV11-2 to TRBJ2-1; no definite D call. This CDR3 comprises 15 residues. CDR1 is SGHAT, CDR2 FQNNGV, per germline. V dropped 1 base and J dropped 4 bases, with 11 bases sitting between them. The CDR3 loop is CASSLAAVRYNEQFF. In DNA form, the CDR3 reads TGTGCCAGCAGCTTAGCGGCGGTCCGGTACAATGAGCAGTTCTTC.

This clonotype showed up many times. V usage is TRBV7-8 and J usage is TRBJ2-3; 7 bases fit TRBD1. V was pared by 6 bases and J by 3 bases, with 9 bases of the junction left unmatched. Germline values: CDR1 SGHVS, CDR2 FQNEAQ. The CDR3 runs 15 residues. DNA for the CDR3: TGTGCCAGCAGTGGATCAGGGGGAGTTACAGATACGCAGTATTTT. This encodes CASSGSGGVTDTQYF.

The V and J genes are TRBV9 and TRBJ2-1; 9 nucleotides agree with TRBD2. Germline V gives CDR1 SGDLS, CDR2 YYNGEE. The CDR3 loop spans 17 amino acids. J was trimmed by 3 bases and V by 0 bases; bases with no gene match: 7. The CDR3 nucleotides read TGTGCCAGCAGCGTAGGGAGGACTAGCGCGCTCTACAATGAGCAGTTCTTC. This codes for CASSVGRTSALYNEQFF.

This clonotype occurred many times. The genes are TRBV7-2 and TRBJ1-2; 9 positions agree with TRBD1. Germline CDR1 and CDR2: SGHTA and FQGNSA. This CDR3 comprises 17 residues. The V gene end was trimmed by 4 bases and the J gene end by 0 bases; junction bases not matched to a gene: 9. The CDR3 coding sequence is TGTGCCAGCAGCTCTCGGACAGGGGCCTCAGCTAACTATGGCTACACCTTC. Protein product: CASSSRTGASANYGYTF.

This clonotype was recorded a few times. The chain recombines TRBV20-1 with TRBJ2-1; TRBD2 matches at 10 bases. The CDR3 runs to 15 residues. Germline CDR1 DFQATT, CDR2 SNEGSKA (reference sequence). V gave up 7 bases and J gave up 6 bases; unmatched junction bases: 12. The chain's CDR3 is CSDRTASGSLNEQFF. In DNA, the CDR3 is TGCAGTGATCGAACTGCTAGCGGGAGCCTCAATGAGCAGTTCTTC.

This clonotype was seen only a few times. The rearrangement uses TRBV12-5 and TRBJ1-5, with TRBD1 matching 8 bases. CDR1 LGHNT and CDR2 FRNRAP come from the germline V gene. The CDR3 is made up of 19 amino acids. The junction had 10 bases not matched to a gene; V was cut back by 0 bases and J by 0 bases. The CDR3 DNA is TGTGCTAGTGGTTTGGTTCAGGGGGCCCTCCTGTATAGCAATCAGCCCCAGCATTTT. It yields the protein CASGLVQGALLYSNQPQHF. The full variable domain, in which reference TRBV12-5 and TRBJ1-5 provide the parts outside the CDR3, is DARVTQTPRHKVTEMGQEVTMRCQPILGHNTVFWYRQTMMQGLELLAYFRNRAPLDDSGMPKDRFSAEMPDATLATLKIQPSEPRDSAVYFCASGLVQGALLYSNQPQHFGDGTRLSIL.

The chain employs TRBV27 and TRBJ1-5, with D unresolved. This CDR3 has 15 amino acids. Trimming left V 11 bases short and J 3 bases short, with 20 bases between. CDR1 and CDR2 (germline): MNHEY, SMNVEV (reference sequence). CDR3 sequence reads: CASRRVGYDNQPQHF. The CDR3 coding sequence is TGTGCCTCCCGCCGCGTAGGATACGACAATCAGCCCCAGCATTTT.

This clonotype turned up a few times. The chain combines TRBV12-3 or TRBV12-4 with TRBJ1-1; TRBD1 might be the D (5 bases). The CDR3 covers 14 residues. The germline V and J ends were trimmed by 3 bases and 4 bases, with 12 bases remaining between them. CDR3 protein: CASSFGAAPTEAFF. In DNA form, the CDR3 reads TGTGCCAGCAGTTTCGGGGCTGCCCCCACTGAAGCTTTCTTT.